What follows are 30 T cell receptor beta chains derived from one specimen sequenced in a study of CD8+ T cells in alopecia areata. Once RNA had been extracted, it was reverse transcribed into cDNA to act as the sequencing template. Data came from immunoSEQ multiplex PCR; TCRdb stores just in-frame clones and leaves some out. This sample comprises about 110,000 clones, none seen once only. Sequenced sample: lesional skin. Receptor source: a C3H/HeJ mouse with alopecia areata. These mice share the MHC haplotype H2-k.

Concerning this clone itself: These gene names are mouse names. The read ends 4 residues early relative to the CDR3; the germline J gene fills the gap. This chain links TRBV13-3 with TRBJ2-7; D is possibly TRBD1 (5 bases). The length of the CDR3 is 14 residues. Germline lookup yields CDR1 NNHDY and CDR2 SYVADS. The CDR3 protein is CASSDGTITYEQYF. The CDR3 bases that were read are TGTGCCAGCAGTGATGGGACAATTACTTAT.

Concerning this clone: Gene names are the mouse ones. The read stops 4 residues short of the end of the CDR3; the missing end is completed from the germline J gene. The V and J genes are TRBV13-3 and TRBJ2-1; 8 nucleotides agree with TRBD1. The germline V gene encodes CDR1 NNHDY and CDR2 SYVADS. J gave up 0 bases and V 3 bases, and 5 bases lay outside the gene matches. The CDR3 is made up of 16 amino acids. Partial CDR3 DNA: TGTGCCAGCAGTGTGACAGGGGCGTCTAACTATGCT. As protein: CASSVTGASNYA. The entire CDR3 protein reads CASSVTGASNYAEQFF.

A few counts support this clone. Gene names are mouse gene names. The read stops 4 residues short of the end of the CDR3; the missing end is completed from the germline J gene. This chain connects TRBV16 to TRBJ2-1, with 7 nucleotides matching TRBD2. The germline CDR1 and CDR2 sequences are SGHSA and FRNQAP. CDR3 length equals 14 residues. CDR3 amino acids: CASSSTGGYAEQFF. The covered CDR3 bases are TGTGCAAGCAGCTCGACGGGGGGGTACGCT.

This clone was seen more than once but under ten times. All gene names here are mouse names. The CDR3 end is not reached by the read, which stops 4 residues before it; the germline J gene fills it in. V usage is TRBV1 and J usage is TRBJ2-2; possible D gene TRBD1, 5 bases. CDR1 and CDR2 (germline): NSQYPW, LRSPGD (reference sequence). Trimming removed 4 bases from V and 0 bases from J, with 9 bases in between. The CDR3 consists of 15 residues. CDR3 DNA, as far as it was read: TGCACCTGCAGTGATCAGGGAGCAAACACCGGG. Residues: CTCSDQGANTG. The whole CDR3 is CTCSDQGANTGQLYF.

This clone has more than one count but fewer than ten. These gene names are mouse names. With the read ending 4 residues before the CDR3 end, the germline J gene is used to fill in that end. The chain employs TRBV13-1 and TRBJ2-5; 7 bases fit TRBD2. Germline CDR1 NSHNY, CDR2 SYGAGN. This CDR3 has 15 amino acids. Partial CDR3 DNA: TGTGCCAGCAGTGATAGATGGGGGGAAGGAGAC. It encodes CASSDRWGEGD. The whole CDR3 sequence is CASSDRWGEGDTQYF.

This clone has more than one count but fewer than ten. Any gene name here is a mouse gene name. The read stops 4 residues short of the end of the CDR3; the missing end is completed from the germline J gene. The chain carries TRBV13-2 and TRBJ2-2; maybe TRBD1 (5 bases). The CDR3 sequence is 15 residues long. CDR1 is NNHNN and CDR2 is SYGAGS in the germline V gene (reference sequence). Trimming took 0 bases from V and 2 from J, leaving 8 bases between them. Here the CDR3 reads CASGDAKGNTGQLYF. Incomplete CDR3 DNA: TGTGCCAGCGGTGATGCAAAGGGGAACACCGGG.

This clone has more than one count but fewer than ten. Gene names and germline match the mouse. Coverage ceases 4 residues before the CDR3 finishes, and the germline J gene fills in the end. V usage is TRBV1 and J usage is TRBJ2-1; D gene uncertain. Germline CDR1 reads NSQYPW; CDR2 reads LRSPGD (reference sequence). The CDR3 covers 14 residues. V shed 3 bases and J shed 1 base, with 7 bases lying between them. The covered CDR3 bases are TGCACCTGCAGTGCCCCTGAAAACTATGCT. Translated, it gives CTCSAPENYA. The whole CDR3 region reads CTCSAPENYAEQFF.

This clone was seen ten or more times. Mouse gene names and germline throughout. The observed sequence ends 4 residues before the CDR3 terminus, with the missing tail filled in from the germline J gene. This chain links TRBV13-3 with TRBJ1-4; maybe TRBD1 (5 bases). The germline V gene has CDR1 NNHDY and CDR2 SYVADS. The CDR3 has 14 amino acids. V dropped 7 bases and J dropped 0 bases, with 10 bases sitting between them. CDR3 sequence: CASSRQISNERLFF. The sequenced CDR3 bases are TGTGCCAGCTCCCGACAGATTTCCAACGAA.

This clone has a handful of counts. Mouse germline and gene names are used. Read coverage stops 4 residues before the CDR3 terminus; the germline J gene supplies the remainder. The chain has TRBV19 and TRBJ2-7; 7 bases fit TRBD1. Germline V gene lookup returns CDR1 FNHDT and CDR2 SITEND (reference sequence). This CDR3 contains 14 residues. The V and J ends lost 6 bases and 2 bases, in that order; junction bases with no gene match: 8. CDR3 in amino acids: CASTPLRGTYEQYF. The DNA read from the CDR3 is TGTGCCAGCACCCCCCTCAGGGGGACCTAT.

Remarks on this clone: At residue 12, TCRdb's protein is not the same as the translated DNA, so the protein here was read from the DNA. Mouse germline and gene names are used. The read ends 3 residues before the CDR3 terminus; that terminus is restored from the germline J gene. The V gene is TRBV13-1, the J gene TRBJ1-3, with a tentative D call TRBD1 (5 bases). CDR1 and CDR2 from the germline V gene are NSHNY and SYGAGN. Trimming left V 2 bases short and J 2 bases short, with 11 bases between. CDR3 length equals 15 residues. CDR3 in amino acids: CASSEMGETGNTLYF. The sequenced part of the CDR3 DNA is TGTGCCAGCAGTGAAATGGGGGAAACTGGAAATACG.

Concerning this clone itself: Mouse gene names and germline throughout. The CDR3 is cut off 4 residues early in the read; its end comes from the germline J gene. The rearrangement uses TRBV19 and TRBJ2-3, with a tentative D call TRBD2 (6 bases). Germline V gene lookup returns CDR1 FNHDT and CDR2 SITEND (reference sequence). This CDR3 comprises 14 residues. V was pared by 2 bases and J by 1 base, with 8 bases between. Here the CDR3 reads CASSIGTRAETLYF. The part of the CDR3 DNA that was read is TGTGCCAGCAGTATTGGGACTCGTGCAGAA.

In its sample, this clone was seen a few times. Mouse names are used for the genes. The read halts 4 residues ahead of the CDR3 end, with the missing end drawn from the germline J gene. The chain has TRBV13-1 and TRBJ2-5, with D possibly matching TRBD1 (6 bases). Germline values: CDR1 NSHNY, CDR2 SYGAGN. This CDR3 is 15 amino acids long. The CDR3 loop is CASSDAGNREDTQYF. The covered CDR3 bases are TGTGCCAGCAGTGATGCAGGAAACAGGGAAGAC.

Concerning this clone: Genes and germline are mouse. The read falls 4 residues short of the CDR3 end, and the missing part is taken from the germline J gene. The chain carries TRBV19 and TRBJ2-1; D may be TRBD1 (5 bases). Trimming cost V 6 bases and J 3 bases, with 13 bases left between them. CDR1 and CDR2 (germline): FNHDT, SITEND (reference sequence). The CDR3 is 14 amino acids. The sequenced CDR3 bases are TGTGCCAGCACTCTCAGGGTTGGCTATGCT. The encoded protein is CASTLRVGYA. The whole CDR3 is CASTLRVGYAEQFF.

This clone occurred a few times. Mouse gene names apply. The read gets to within 4 residues of the CDR3 end, and the germline J gene fills in the rest. The V call is TRBV1, the J call TRBJ2-3, with D possibly being TRBD1 (6 bases). Per the germline V gene, CDR1 is NSQYPW and CDR2 is LRSPGD (reference sequence). The V end lost 3 bases, the J end lost 1 base, and 11 bases lay between the germline ends. The CDR3 has 15 amino acids. The sequenced part of the CDR3 DNA is TGCACCTGCAGTGCCCACAGGGTGGGTGCAGAA. Amino acids: CTCSAHRVGAE. The whole CDR3 sequence is CTCSAHRVGAETLYF.

In the case of this clone: The genes and germline here are from mouse. The read terminates 4 residues before the CDR3 end, so the remaining end is supplied by the germline J gene. The chain employs TRBV1 and TRBJ2-2; D ambiguous. V lost 1 base to trimming and J lost 0 bases, with 9 bases between them. Germline V gene lookup returns CDR1 NSQYPW and CDR2 LRSPGD (reference sequence). This CDR3 is 16 amino acids long. The DNA read from the CDR3 is TGCACCTGCAGTGCAGGGGGAGATGCAAACACCGGG. Translating it yields CTCSAGGDANTG. The whole CDR3 reads CTCSAGGDANTGQLYF.

This clone has a count of ten or more. Genes here carry mouse names. Read sequence stops 4 residues before the CDR3 end, and the germline J gene provides the missing end. This chain connects TRBV13-3 to TRBJ2-7, with 9 positions matching TRBD1. This CDR3 has 14 residues. CDR1 is NNHDY, CDR2 SYVADS, per germline. The chain's CDR3 is CASSGRQGGYEQYF. The sequenced CDR3 bases are TGTGCCAGCAGTGGTCGACAGGGGGGTTAT.

This clone was seen a handful of times. Here the gene names and germline are mouse. The read stops 4 residues short of the end of the CDR3; the missing end is completed from the germline J gene. The rearrangement uses TRBV13-3 and TRBJ2-4, with 12 bases aligning to TRBD2. This CDR3 is built from 16 residues. Germline V gene data show CDR1 as NNHDY and CDR2 as SYVADS. Germline trimming cut 3 bases from V and 2 bases from J; bases unmatched to any gene: 4. The CDR3 DNA, read in part, is TGTGCCAGCAGTGCCGGGACTGGGGGGTTTCAAAAC. This sequence encodes CASSAGTGGFQN. The CDR3 in its entirety is CASSAGTGGFQNTLYF.

The table lists this clone with a few counts. The gene names given are mouse names. The CDR3 extends 4 residues past the end of the read, so its final part is completed from the germline J gene. The rearrangement links TRBV14 to TRBJ2-5; 8 bases match TRBD1. Germline V CDR1 and CDR2: SGHDT, FRDEAV. J lost 0 bases, V lost 5 bases, and 2 bases had no gene match. This CDR3 has 14 amino acids. The CDR3 protein is CASRSGGNQDTQYF. CDR3 DNA (partial): TGTGCCAGCAGATCAGGGGGCAACCAAGAC.

This clone turned up a few times. Genes here carry mouse names. Read data end 4 residues before the CDR3 end; the end is taken from the germline J gene. The chain uses TRBV19 and TRBJ2-7; 7 bases align to TRBD1. CDR1 is FNHDT, CDR2 SITEND, per germline (reference sequence). The CDR3 length is 14 residues. The CDR3 protein is CASSMRDRDYEQYF. The sequenced CDR3 bases are TGTGCCAGCAGTATGAGGGACAGAGATTAT.

This clone has ten or more counts. Gene names follow the mouse nomenclature. The CDR3 goes on 4 residues after the read ends, and that part is filled in from the germline J gene. The chain recombines TRBV13-3 with TRBJ1-2, with D maybe TRBD1 (6 bases). The CDR3 is made up of 14 amino acids. CDR1 NNHDY and CDR2 SYVADS come from the germline V gene. The DNA read from the CDR3 is TGTGCCAGCAGTGCGACTGGGGGGGCGCGC. This codes for CASSATGGAR. In full, the CDR3 reads CASSATGGARDYTF.

As to this clone: Gene names refer to mouse genes. The CDR3 here is CASSDPGRHERLFF. The sequenced CDR3 bases are TGTGCCAGCAGTGATCCAGGGAGGCACGAA. This chain uses TRBV13-3 with TRBJ1-4; tentative D call: TRBD1 (5 bases). The read is 4 residues too short to cover the CDR3 end, so that end is filled in from the germline J gene. V dropped 1 base and J dropped 6 bases, with 10 bases sitting between them. This CDR3 contains 14 residues. Germline CDR1 NNHDY, CDR2 SYVADS.

With respect to this clone: Genes and germline come from the mouse. The read stops 4 residues short of the end of the CDR3; the missing end is completed from the germline J gene. The rearrangement uses TRBV19 and TRBJ2-1, with D maybe TRBD2 (6 bases). The CDR3 extends over 16 amino acids. CDR1 is FNHDT and CDR2 is SITEND in the germline V gene (reference sequence). V was clipped by 1 base and J by 0 bases, with 11 bases between them. The covered CDR3 bases are TGTGCCAGCAGTATAAATCCTGGGGCTAACTATGCT. It specifies CASSINPGANYA. The full CDR3 protein is CASSINPGANYAEQFF.

On this clone: The listed genes are named as in mouse. The read finishes 4 residues shy of the CDR3 end, and the germline J gene is used to complete it. The J gene is TRBJ1-4, the V gene TRBV19; possibly TRBD1 for D (6 bases). V lost 6 bases, J lost 0 bases, and 12 bases lay in between. CDR3 length: 15 residues. Germline loops: CDR1 FNHDT, CDR2 SITEND (reference sequence). The CDR3 bases that were read are TGTGCCAGCACCCCCGGGACATTTTCCAACGAA. Translated: CASTPGTFSNE. The full-length CDR3 reads as CASTPGTFSNERLFF. The full variable domain, rest sourced from reference TRBV19 and TRBJ1-4, is GGIITQTPKFLIGQEGQKLTLKCQQNFNHDTMYWYRQDSGKGLRLIYYSITENDLQKGDLSEGYDASREKKSSFSLTVTSAQKNEMAVFLCASTPGTFSNERLFFGHGTKLSVL.

Concerning this clone itself: Gene names are mouse gene names. The read ends 4 residues before the CDR3 terminus; that terminus is restored from the germline J gene. The V gene is TRBV19, the J gene TRBJ2-5, with 7 bases matching TRBD2. The CDR3 runs to 14 residues. CDR1 FNHDT and CDR2 SITEND come from the germline V gene (reference sequence). Partial CDR3 DNA: TGTGCCAGCAGTATACAACTGGGGTCAGAC. Its protein is CASSIQLGSD. The complete CDR3 protein is CASSIQLGSDTQYF.

This clone occurred a few times. The germline and genes are mouse ones. The observed sequence ends 4 residues before the CDR3 terminus, with the missing tail filled in from the germline J gene. The chain couples TRBV2 to TRBJ2-1, with 8 bases lining up with TRBD1. CDR1 LGHNA and CDR2 YSYQKL come from the germline V gene. J was trimmed by 3 bases and V by 4 bases; bases with no gene match: 2. The length of the CDR3 is 14 residues. The CDR3: CASSPGQGYAEQFF. Incomplete CDR3 DNA: TGTGCCAGCAGCCCCGGACAGGGCTATGCT.

This clone was seen a handful of times. Germline and genes: mouse. The read gets to within 4 residues of the CDR3 end, and the germline J gene fills in the rest. The chain recombines TRBV13-3 with TRBJ2-3; TRBD2 matches at 11 bases. Germline CDR1 and CDR2: NNHDY and SYVADS. The CDR3 has 17 amino acids. The V gene end was trimmed by 2 bases and the J gene end by 0 bases; junction bases not matched to a gene: 5. The sequenced CDR3 bases are TGTGCCAGCAGTGAAGGACTGGGGGGCGCTAGTGCAGAA. Translated: CASSEGLGGASAE. The whole CDR3 sequence reads CASSEGLGGASAETLYF.

At least ten counts were recorded for this clone. These gene names are mouse names. Read sequence stops 4 residues before the CDR3 end, and the germline J gene provides the missing end. The genes are TRBV13-3 and TRBJ1-4; TRBD1 might be the D (6 bases). Trimming removed 0 bases from V and 0 bases from J, with 12 bases in between. The CDR3 loop spans 17 amino acids. Germline V CDR1 and CDR2: NNHDY, SYVADS. The CDR3 loop is CASSDATGQISNERLFF. The CDR3 bases that were read are TGTGCCAGCAGTGATGCAACGGGACAAATTTCCAACGAA.

Only a few counts were recorded for this clone. Any gene name here is a mouse gene name. CDR3 region: CASSFPDRYEQYF. The sequenced CDR3 bases are TGTGCCAGCAGTTTCCCCGACAGATAT. The chain links TRBV14 to TRBJ2-7; D is perhaps TRBD1 (5 bases). The read stops 4 residues short of the end of the CDR3; the missing end is completed from the germline J gene. The germline CDR1 and CDR2 sequences are SGHDT and FRDEAV. This CDR3 is 13 amino acids long. The full variable domain, completed using reference TRBV14 and TRBJ2-7, is EAGVTQSPRYAVLQEGQAVSFWCDPISGHDTLYWYQQPRDQGPQLLVYFRDEAVIDNSQLPSDRFSAVRPKGTNSTLKIQSAKQGDTATYLCASSFPDRYEQYFGPGTRLTVL.

This clone has more than one count but fewer than ten. Mouse names are used for the genes. The read terminates 4 residues ahead of where the CDR3 ends, so the germline J gene completes it. The chain joins TRBV17 to TRBJ2-5; weak D call: TRBD2 (6 bases). The CDR3 extends over 14 amino acids. In germline, CDR1 is MNHDT, CDR2 YYDKIL. CDR3 loop: CASSRDGTYDTQYF. The covered CDR3 bases are TGTGCTAGCAGTAGAGATGGGACTTATGAC.

This clone was detected ten times or more. The genes and germline here are from mouse. The read terminates 4 residues before the CDR3 end, so the remaining end is supplied by the germline J gene. The genes are TRBV13-3 and TRBJ2-3, with 8 bases aligning to TRBD2. Germline V gene sequence: CDR1 NNHDY, CDR2 SYVADS. V lost 4 bases and J lost 1; bases outside the gene matches: 8. This CDR3 is 16 amino acids long. CDR3 DNA, as far as it was read: TGTGCCAGCAGTTCACTGGGGGATCCGGGTGCAGAA. It translates to CASSSLGDPGAE. The entire CDR3 sequence reads CASSSLGDPGAETLYF.